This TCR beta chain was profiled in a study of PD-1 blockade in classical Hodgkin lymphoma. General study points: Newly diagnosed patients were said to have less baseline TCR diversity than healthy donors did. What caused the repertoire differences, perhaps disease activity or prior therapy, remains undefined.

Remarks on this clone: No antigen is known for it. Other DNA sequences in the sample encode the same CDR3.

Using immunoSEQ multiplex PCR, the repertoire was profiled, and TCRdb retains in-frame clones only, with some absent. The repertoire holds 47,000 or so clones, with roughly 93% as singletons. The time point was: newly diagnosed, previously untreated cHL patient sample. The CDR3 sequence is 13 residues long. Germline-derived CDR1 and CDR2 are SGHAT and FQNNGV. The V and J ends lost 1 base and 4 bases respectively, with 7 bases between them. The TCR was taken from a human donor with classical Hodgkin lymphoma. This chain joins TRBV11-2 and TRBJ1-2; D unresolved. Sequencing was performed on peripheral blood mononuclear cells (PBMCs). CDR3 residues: CASSLVGSYGYTF. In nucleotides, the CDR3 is TGTGCCAGCAGCTTAGTGGGCTCCTATGGCTACACCTTC.